The entry below describes one T cell receptor (beta chain). The target antigen is unknown. A read error may produce the germline difference seen at one junction end. The data were obtained in a study of T cells in Graves' hyperthyroidism and ophthalmopathy. Regarding the study as a whole: Ophthalmopathy, as predicted by the model, came a median roughly 6.8 months after the prediction. Blood samples included most of the expanded thyroid clonotypes exceeding 0.001.

RNA transcripts gave rise to amplified TCR beta CDR3 regions. Researchers ran a first-round RT-PCR on the TCR CDR3 using the HTBI primer set. Each CDR3 protein is one row after TCRdb ran MiXCR on the multiplex PCR reads. The table records more than 500,000 distinct CDR3 sequences, 46% of them present only once. CDR1 is LNHNV, CDR2 YYDKDF, per germline (reference sequence). The CDR3 loop spans 17 amino acids. The chain joins TRBV15 to TRBJ1-4; TRBD1 might be the D (5 bases). The TCR sequence derives from an adult woman with Graves' disease, either hyperthyroidism or ophthalmopathy (not recorded which). Sequenced material: peripheral blood or thyroid tissue (not recorded which). The CDR3 DNA is TGTACCACCAGCTCCGGGACCGATTTATTGGCTAATGAAAAACTGTTTTTT. It specifies CTTSSGTDLLANEKLFF. Based on the CDR3 plus reference TRBV15 and TRBJ1-4, the full variable domain is DAMVIQNPRYQVTQFGKPVTLSCSQTLNHNVMYWYQQKSSQAPKLLFHYYDKDFNNEADTPDNFQSRRPNTSFCFLDIRSPGLGDTAMYLCTTSSGTDLLANEKLFFGSGTQLSVL.